These 27 T cell receptor beta chains were sequenced from one sample in a study of T-cell reconstitution after alpha-beta-depleted transplantation in children (dated by TCRdb to about 2016). The library was prepared using PCR. Sequencer: Illumina HiSeq 2500. Molecular barcoding was employed in the preparation of TCR libraries, with unique molecular identifiers being used to normalize TCRbeta repertoire quantification. Clones were called with MiXCR by TCRdb after fastp trimmed the public reads at Q25, and only in-frame beta chains were retained. Rows are unified per CDR3 protein, each entry keeping the most common DNA and genes. This sample is represented by hundreds of thousands of distinct CDR3 sequences; around 16% of them were singletons. The ten largest account for 1.1% of the sample. This specimen was PBMCs from the stem cell graft donor, taken from the stem cell graft. The source of these receptors is a human donor who donated a stem cell graft to a child with acute myeloid leukemia.

This clonotype was recorded at least ten times. The chain links TRBV12-3 or TRBV12-4 to TRBJ1-2, with TRBD1 as a possible D gene (5 bases). The CDR3 contains 14 residues. V dropped 3 bases and J dropped 5 bases, with 13 bases sitting between them. CDR3 sequence: CASSLQMGGYGYTF. The CDR3 DNA reads as TGTGCCAGCAGTTTGCAGATGGGGGGTTATGGCTACACCTTC.

This clonotype was observed at least ten times. The junction shows a germline mismatch at one end, possibly a read error. V usage is TRBV20-1 and J usage is TRBJ1-6; the D gene is possibly TRBD1 (5 bases). CDR3 length: 14 amino acids. Germline V gene sequence: CDR1 DFQATT, CDR2 SNEGSKA (reference sequence). CDR3: CSARVPGNKSPLHF. In nucleotides, the CDR3 is TGCAGTGCTAGAGTCCCAGGGAATAAATCACCCCTCCACTTT.

A few counts support this clonotype. CDR3 bases: TGCGCCAGCAGCTTGGCCAAAGCGGGTAGGACGAACACCGGGGAGCTGTTTTTT. It codes for CASSLAKAGRTNTGELFF. The chain combines TRBV5-1 with TRBJ2-2; TRBD2 might be the D (6 bases). This CDR3 region has 18 residues. CDR1 SGHRS and CDR2 YFSETQ come from the germline V gene. Deletions cut 0 bases from V and 0 bases from J, with 15 bases between.

This chain joins TRBV10-3 and TRBJ1-1, with D unresolved. The germline CDR1 and CDR2 sequences are ENHRY and SYGVKD. V dropped 3 bases and J dropped 10 bases, with 12 bases sitting between them. This CDR3 spans 12 amino acids. This chain's CDR3 is CAISDRGPAAFF. The DNA for the CDR3 is TGTGCCATCAGTGATCGGGGTCCCGCAGCTTTCTTT.

This clonotype showed up many times. DNA for the CDR3: TGCAGTGCTAGAGTCCAGGGGGCGGATGGCTACACCTTC. This sequence encodes CSARVQGADGYTF. The chain employs TRBV20-1 and TRBJ1-2; 8 bases map to TRBD1. V was clipped by 1 base and J by 6 bases; unmatched bases: 4. The germline V gene has CDR1 DFQATT and CDR2 SNEGSKA (reference sequence). This CDR3 has 13 amino acids.

This clonotype was picked up many times. V is TRBV6-1 and J is TRBJ2-2, with no clear D. The CDR3 totals 13 residues. The ends were cut back, 5 bases at V and 7 bases at J, with 11 bases in the middle. The V gene's germline CDR1 is MNHNS and CDR2 SASEGT. Here the CDR3 reads CASSQPPNGELFF. The CDR3 DNA is TGTGCCAGCAGTCAACCCCCCAACGGGGAGCTGTTTTTT.

This clonotype was seen repeatedly, ten times or more. The chain has TRBV6-5 and TRBJ2-1, with TRBD2 as a possible D gene (5 bases). The V end was cut by 4 bases, the J end by 0 bases, with 13 bases between. The CDR3 is 16 residues long. Germline-derived CDR1 and CDR2 are MNHEY and SVGAGI. The CDR3 sequence: CASSSRTASSYNEQFF. In nucleotides, the CDR3 is TGTGCCAGCAGTTCGCGGACTGCGAGCTCCTACAATGAGCAGTTCTTC.

This clonotype was seen repeatedly, ten times or more. CDR3 sequence (DNA): TGTGCCAGCAGCTTAGAGGTGTCAGGTTCCTACGAGCAGTACGTC. It encodes CASSLEVSGSYEQYV. This chain connects TRBV7-2 to TRBJ2-7; D not certain. V gave up 1 base and J gave up 1 base, with 11 bases separating them. The CDR3 contains 15 residues. Germline V gene lookup returns CDR1 SGHTA and CDR2 FQGNSA.

This clonotype occurred many times. CDR3 region: CSARTTGGSTEAFF. The CDR3 DNA sequence: TGCAGTGCCCGGACGACAGGGGGGAGCACTGAAGCTTTCTTT. The rearrangement links TRBV20-1 to TRBJ1-1; 9 positions match TRBD1. This CDR3 is 14 amino acids long. V lost 6 bases to trimming and J lost 4 bases; unmatched junction nucleotides: 9. Germline CDR1 DFQATT, CDR2 SNEGSKA (reference sequence).

The chain carries TRBV25-1 and TRBJ2-3; D is undetermined. The V end lost 1 base, the J end lost 5 bases, and 10 bases lay between the germline ends. The CDR3 has 14 amino acids. Germline V gene sequence: CDR1 MGHDK, CDR2 SYGVNS. CDR3 loop: CASSELGSKDTQYF. The CDR3 DNA is TGTGCCAGCAGTGAATTAGGTAGTAAAGATACGCAGTATTTT.

This clonotype was counted ten times or more. The DNA for the CDR3 is TGCAGCGTTGAGATGCGCGACCGATATGGCTACACCTTC. This sequence encodes CSVEMRDRYGYTF. The rearrangement links TRBV29-1 to TRBJ1-2; D remains ambiguous. This CDR3 spans 13 amino acids. CDR1 and CDR2 (germline): SQVTM, ANQGSEA. With 3 bases removed from V and 5 bases from J, the gap between germline ends came to 13 bases. The full variable domain, rest sourced from reference TRBV29-1 and TRBJ1-2, is SAVISQKPSRDICQRGTSLTIQCQVDSQVTMMFWYRQQPGQSLTLIATANQGSEATYESGFVIDKFPISRPNLTFSTLTVSNMSPEDSSIYLCSVEMRDRYGYTFGSGTRLTVV.

The chain combines TRBV11-3 with TRBJ2-3; 7 bases align to TRBD1. J gave up 5 bases and V 2 bases, and 7 bases lay outside the gene matches. Germline V CDR1 and CDR2: SGHNT, YENEEA. The CDR3 is 15 residues long. CDR3 sequence reads: CASSLRTGAVDTQYF. CDR3 DNA sequence: TGTGCCAGCAGCTTAAGAACAGGGGCGGTAGATACGCAGTATTTT.

The sample holds many counts of this clonotype. The chain recombines TRBV6-5 with TRBJ1-5, with D uncertain. This CDR3 is 15 amino acids long. Trimming took 0 bases from V and 6 from J, leaving 12 bases between them. CDR1 and CDR2 (germline): MNHEY, SVGAGI. CDR3 in DNA: TGTGCCAGCAGTTACTCGCGCTGGTCTGCTCAGCCCCAGCATTTT. It encodes CASSYSRWSAQPQHF.

J is TRBJ1-1 and V is TRBV20-1, with 7 bases matching TRBD1. CDR3 length: 14 residues. With V trimmed by 3 bases and J by 1 base, 5 bases remained unmatched. Germline CDR1 DFQATT, CDR2 SNEGSKA (reference sequence). The CDR3 sequence: CSASAGGGNTEAFF. The CDR3 DNA reads TGCAGTGCTAGTGCAGGGGGGGGGAACACTGAAGCTTTCTTT.

The sample holds many counts of this clonotype. The V call is TRBV20-1, the J call TRBJ1-6, with a tentative D call TRBD1 (5 bases). Germline V lookup: CDR1 DFQATT, CDR2 SNEGSKA (reference sequence). The CDR3 is 14 amino acids. The V and J ends lost 3 bases and 1 base respectively, with 7 bases between them. The DNA of the CDR3 is TGCAGTGCTAGGAGGGGTTCCTATAATTCACCCCTCCACTTT. It codes for CSARRGSYNSPLHF.

Only a few counts were recorded for this clonotype. The CDR3 DNA reads as TGTGCCAGCAGCTTGAGGCAGAGTTATGGCTACACCTTC. Amino acids: CASSLRQSYGYTF. The chain links TRBV5-5 to TRBJ1-2; no reliable D call. Germline CDR1 and CDR2: SGHKS and YYEKEE (reference sequence). Deletions cut 1 base from V and 5 bases from J, with 9 bases between. This CDR3 spans 13 amino acids.

This chain joins TRBV7-8 and TRBJ1-5; D is unclear. The germline CDR1 and CDR2 sequences are SGHVS and FQNEAQ. This CDR3 contains 14 residues. V lost 0 bases and J lost 7, with 10 bases in between. The DNA of the CDR3 is TGTGCCAGCAGCTTAGCGGGGTTTGGACAGCCCCAGCATTTT. Amino acids: CASSLAGFGQPQHF.

This clonotype has a handful of counts. This sequence joins TRBV12-3 or TRBV12-4 and TRBJ2-3, with TRBD2 as a possible D gene (6 bases). The CDR3 consists of 11 residues. The V end lost 6 bases, the J end lost 9 bases, and 10 bases lay between the germline ends. CDR3 loop: CASRIGGTQYF. As DNA, the CDR3 is TGTGCCAGCAGGATAGGAGGGACGCAGTATTTT.

The sample holds a few counts of this clonotype. The genes are TRBV20-1 and TRBJ1-4; D gene uncertain. The germline gives CDR1 DFQATT, CDR2 SNEGSKA (reference sequence). V was cut by 3 bases and J by 8 bases, with 10 bases left in between. The CDR3 sequence is 12 residues long. CDR3 in DNA: TGCAGTGCTAGCCCATTCCCCGAAAAACTGTTTTTT. This gives the protein CSASPFPEKLFF.

This clonotype was counted at least ten times. The chain links TRBV20-1 to TRBJ2-1; possibly TRBD2 for D (6 bases). Germline V gene sequence: CDR1 DFQATT, CDR2 SNEGSKA (reference sequence). Trimming shortened V by 6 bases and J by 1 base, and 19 bases separated the two germline ends. There are 16 residues in the CDR3. CDR3 coding DNA: TGCAGTGCCAGCTCGGAAGCGACTAGTTCCTACAATGAGCAGTTCTTC. Residues: CSASSEATSSYNEQFF.

The CDR3 nucleotides are TGTGCCAGCAGCTTAGGAGGCCCTACCAATGAGCAGTTCTTC. Translated: CASSLGGPTNEQFF. This rearrangement joins TRBV11-3 to TRBJ2-1; D unclear. This CDR3 comprises 14 residues. Per the germline V gene, CDR1 is SGHNT and CDR2 is YENEEA. V was clipped by 1 base and J by 6 bases, with 10 bases between them.

This clonotype occurred many times. The rearrangement joins TRBV20-1 to TRBJ2-1, with 7 positions matching TRBD2. V gave up 4 bases and J gave up 9 bases; unmatched junction bases: 15. Germline CDR1 reads DFQATT; CDR2 reads SNEGSKA (reference sequence). The CDR3 length is 15 residues. The DNA for the CDR3 is TGCAGTGCTAAGGGAACTAGCGATTTTTGGGGTGAGCAGTTCTTC. Translated, it gives CSAKGTSDFWGEQFF.

This clonotype was picked up a small number of times. This rearrangement joins TRBV20-1 to TRBJ2-5; 13 nucleotides align to TRBD2. This CDR3 spans 16 amino acids. CDR1 is DFQATT and CDR2 is SNEGSKA in the germline V gene (reference sequence). Germline trimming cut 0 bases from V and 4 bases from J; bases unmatched to any gene: 5. The CDR3 DNA sequence: TGCAGTGCTAGAGATCTCCGGACTAGCGGGGGAGAGACCCAGTACTTC. Its protein is CSARDLRTSGGETQYF.

This clonotype has a count of ten or more. The rearrangement joins TRBV6-5 to TRBJ2-7; 10 positions match TRBD1. Trimming removed 3 bases from V and 7 bases from J; junction bases left unmatched: 6. The CDR3 runs 14 residues. Per the germline V gene, CDR1 is MNHEY and CDR2 is SVGAGI. The CDR3 region is CASSYGTGVEEQYF. CDR3 in DNA: TGTGCCAGCAGTTATGGGACAGGGGTGGAAGAGCAGTACTTC.

V gene TRBV27 combines with J gene TRBJ2-3, with TRBD2 identical over 8 bases. The germline V gene has CDR1 MNHEY and CDR2 SMNVEV (reference sequence). J lost 2 bases, V lost 7 bases, and 8 bases had no gene match. This CDR3 has 15 amino acids. DNA for the CDR3: TGTGCCAGCACGCCGCGGGGGGCGAACACAGATACGCAGTATTTT. Translation: CASTPRGANTDTQYF.

This clonotype was found many times. J is TRBJ2-5 and V is TRBV7-2; 13 positions match TRBD2. Germline CDR1 reads SGHTA; CDR2 reads FQGNSA. V gave up 6 bases and J gave up 5 bases; unmatched junction bases: 6. This CDR3 contains 15 residues. The CDR3 is CASSRRTSGGETQYF. The CDR3 DNA reads as TGTGCCAGCAGTCGACGGACTAGCGGGGGTGAGACCCAGTACTTC.

V is TRBV12-3 or TRBV12-4 and J is TRBJ2-7; no definite D call. CDR3 length: 13 residues. V was cut by 5 bases and J by 2 bases, with 10 bases left in between. The DNA for the CDR3 is TGTGCCAGCAGTCAGGACGGAACCTACGAGCAGTACTTC. Translating it yields CASSQDGTYEQYF.